The source of this TCR beta chain is a study of blood T cell repertoires in COVID-19. Study-level background: COVID-19 samples collected from the United States, Italy and Spain covered acute and convalescent phases. Sources were T cells, B-cell-depleted T cells, or PBMCs; the material itself was cDNA or gDNA.

Authors' analysis steps: Nucleated cell counts were estimated from reference gene primer amplification. Measured with immunoSEQ multiplex PCR; TCRdb has only the in-frame clones, and not every one. V and J calls and clone size are given by that table; D and trimming were obtained from the DNA. The sample yields under 450,000 clones, approximately 89% seen once. V was clipped by 3 bases and J by 6 bases, with 8 bases between them. The CDR3 covers 12 residues. The V gene's germline CDR1 is MNHEY and CDR2 SMNVEV (reference sequence). The clonotype was recovered from a woman aged 40 to 50 with COVID-19, enrolled during active disease. The chain combines TRBV27 with TRBJ1-2; unclear D gene. Source material: peripheral blood. In DNA, the CDR3 is TGTGCCAGCAGTTTCGCCGGGGATGGCTACACCTTC. This sequence encodes CASSFAGDGYTF.